These 20 T cell receptor beta chains came from one sample sequenced in a study of T cell responses to AZD1222 COVID-19 vaccine. Measured with immunoSEQ multiplex PCR; TCRdb has only the in-frame clones, and not every one. There are 90,000 to 150,000 clones in the sample; about nine tenths occur only once, and about 5% lies in the top ten. This specimen consisted of peripheral blood, obtained on day 0 of AZD1222 vaccination. The receptors come from an adult in good health.

This clone was detected only a few times. This sequence joins TRBV7-2 and TRBJ1-3; 7 nucleotides align to TRBD1. The germline V gene encodes CDR1 SGHTA and CDR2 FQGNSA. The CDR3 loop spans 13 amino acids. Germline trimming cut 8 bases from V and 7 bases from J; bases unmatched to any gene: 8. The DNA for the CDR3 is TGTGCCAGCCGACAGGGTGTGGGGAACACCATATATTTT. This gives the protein CASRQGVGNTIYF.

The V gene is TRBV27, the J gene TRBJ2-5; D tentatively fits TRBD1 or TRBD2 (6 bases each). V was cut by 6 bases and J by 5 bases, with 13 bases left in between. Germline assignment: CDR1 MNHEY and CDR2 SMNVEV (reference sequence). This CDR3 has 13 amino acids. The CDR3 bases are TGTGCCAGCAGCGCATTAGGGGGGGAGACCCAGTACTTC. Amino acids: CASSALGGETQYF.

Details on this clone: Other DNA sequences in this sample translate to the same CDR3. The chain carries TRBV18 and TRBJ1-1; 7 nucleotides line up with TRBD1. Germline CDR1 and CDR2: KGHSH and LQKENI. V was pared by 4 bases and J by 5 bases, with 4 bases of the junction left unmatched. The CDR3 contains 13 residues. In nucleotides, the CDR3 is TGTGCCAGCTCACGACAGGGACGGACTGAAGCTTTCTTT. It specifies CASSRQGRTEAFF. Based on the CDR3 plus reference TRBV18 and TRBJ1-1, the full variable domain is NAGVMQNPRHLVRRRGQEARLRCSPMKGHSHVYWYRQLPEEGLKFMVYLQKENIIDESGMPKERFSAEFPKEGPSILRIQQVVRGDSAAYFCASSRQGRTEAFFGQGTRLTVV.

The chain joins TRBV6-6 to TRBJ1-2; no firm D call. Per germline, CDR1 MNHNY and CDR2 SVGAGI (reference sequence). Trimming stripped 2 bases from V and 8 bases from J, with 12 bases between. The CDR3 has 13 residues. The CDR3, as DNA: TGTGCCAGCAGTTACCCCCCCAAGGAGGGCTACACCTTC. Translation gives CASSYPPKEGYTF.

This chain links TRBV19 with TRBJ2-3; D not certain. The V gene lost 7 bases and the J gene lost 2 bases, with 7 bases spanning the gap. Germline CDR1 is LNHDA and CDR2 is SQIVND (reference sequence). The CDR3 loop spans 12 amino acids. CDR3 protein: CASKTNTDTQYF. CDR3 coding DNA: TGTGCCAGTAAGACAAACACAGATACGCAGTATTTT.

The J gene is TRBJ2-3, the V gene TRBV12-5; a possible D gene is TRBD1 (5 bases). The V gene lost 4 bases and the J gene lost 1 base, with 12 bases spanning the gap. The CDR3 contains 15 residues. CDR1 is LGHNT, CDR2 FRNRAP, per germline. The CDR3 DNA sequence: TGTGCTAGTGGTTCCAGGGTTGGGGGCACAGATACGCAGTATTTT. It translates to CASGSRVGGTDTQYF.

A single count supports this clone. The rearrangement uses TRBV7-9 and TRBJ1-1, with D possibly matching TRBD1 (6 bases). Deletions cut 0 bases from V and 4 bases from J, with 12 bases between. From germline, CDR1 is SEHNR and CDR2 FQNEAQ (reference sequence). CDR3 length equals 15 residues. In DNA, the CDR3 is TGTGCCAGCAGCTTAGCGGGGGGCATCGTCACTGAAGCTTTCTTT. It yields the protein CASSLAGGIVTEAFF.

The chain has TRBV4-2 and TRBJ1-6, with D hard to call. The CDR3 length is 15 residues. V shed 0 bases and J shed 10 bases, with 13 bases lying between them. CDR1 LGHNA and CDR2 YNFKEQ come from the germline V gene. CDR3: CASSQETVGKSPLHF. DNA for the CDR3: TGTGCCAGCAGCCAAGAAACAGTTGGCAAATCACCCCTCCACTTT.

V usage is TRBV2 and J usage is TRBJ1-4; TRBD1 matches at 7 bases. Trimming removed 4 bases from V and 5 bases from J; junction bases left unmatched: 7. CDR3 length: 15 residues. CDR1 and CDR2 from the germline V gene are SNHLY and FYNNEI. The CDR3: CASSGQTGSNEKLFF. As DNA, the CDR3 is TGTGCCAGCAGTGGCCAGACAGGGTCAAATGAAAAACTGTTTTTT.

This chain links TRBV5-4 with TRBJ1-2; no clear D gene. The CDR3 contains 15 residues. With 4 bases removed from V and 4 bases from J, the gap between germline ends came to 17 bases. CDR1 and CDR2 from the germline V gene are SGHNT and YYREEE (reference sequence). CDR3 DNA: TGTGCCAGCAGCACGTCCGAGAGTCCGTTCTATGGCTACACCTTC. It codes for CASSTSESPFYGYTF.

V and J are TRBV18 and TRBJ2-2; 7 nucleotides match TRBD1. The CDR3 is 15 amino acids. CDR1 and CDR2 from the germline V gene are KGHSH and LQKENI. V dropped 0 bases and J dropped 5; count of bases not matched to a gene: 3. The CDR3 region is CASSPPGTATGELFF. CDR3 bases: TGTGCCAGCTCACCACCGGGGACAGCTACCGGGGAGCTGTTTTTT.

The chain has TRBV6-1 and TRBJ2-7; 9 bases fit TRBD2. The germline V gene encodes CDR1 MNHNS and CDR2 SASEGT. The CDR3 loop spans 16 amino acids. V lost 3 bases to trimming and J lost 0 bases; unmatched junction nucleotides: 6. This chain's CDR3 is CASSESWRGGSYEQYF. In nucleotides, the CDR3 is TGTGCCAGCAGTGAGAGTTGGCGGGGGGGCTCCTACGAGCAGTACTTC.

The chain joins TRBV6-5 to TRBJ1-3; 8 nucleotides match TRBD1. Trimming cost V 1 base and J 8 bases; bases outside gene matches: 7. The CDR3 has 15 amino acids. The germline CDR1 and CDR2 sequences are MNHEY and SVGAGI. CDR3 sequence reads: CASSYWGTGGDTIYF. The CDR3 region has the DNA TGTGCCAGCAGTTACTGGGGGACAGGAGGGGACACCATATATTTT.

This chain joins TRBV7-9 and TRBJ2-2; TRBD1 matches at 9 bases. CDR1 is SEHNR and CDR2 is FQNEAQ in the germline V gene (reference sequence). The V segment lost 5 bases and the J segment 6 bases; nucleotides outside the gene matches: 10. The CDR3 contains 16 residues. CDR3: CASSPEGDRDSGELFF. The DNA for the CDR3 is TGTGCCAGCAGCCCCGAGGGGGACAGGGATTCCGGGGAGCTGTTTTTT.

V is TRBV11-1 and J is TRBJ1-1; D possibly corresponds to TRBD1 (5 bases). The V and J ends lost 3 bases and 7 bases respectively, with 15 bases between them. This CDR3 is 14 amino acids long. Germline values: CDR1 SGHAT, CDR2 FQDESV (reference sequence). CDR3 DNA: TGTGCCAGCAGCTTCGGGGTAAGGGGCAGTGAAGCTTTCTTT. It is translated as CASSFGVRGSEAFF.

The sample holds a few counts of this clone. The chain recombines TRBV19 with TRBJ1-5; D is perhaps TRBD1 (6 bases). The CDR3 length is 15 residues. CDR1 is LNHDA, CDR2 SQIVND, per germline (reference sequence). With 3 bases removed from V and 0 bases from J, the gap between germline ends came to 9 bases. In DNA form, the CDR3 reads TGTGCCAGTAGTATCGGACAGAGTAGCAATCAGCCCCAGCATTTT. Its translation is CASSIGQSSNQPQHF.

V gene TRBV7-3 combines with J gene TRBJ2-3, with no clear D. Germline V lookup: CDR1 SGHTA, CDR2 FQGTGA. This CDR3 is built from 17 residues. Between the trimmed V and J ends, which lost 5 bases and 4 bases, there was a span of 22 bases. The CDR3 spells CASSPVRTRKSADTQYF. The CDR3 DNA follows: TGTGCCAGCAGCCCAGTTCGGACCAGGAAGAGTGCAGATACGCAGTATTTT. Together with reference TRBV7-3 and TRBJ2-3, the CDR3 gives the full variable domain: GAGVSQTPSNKVTEKGKYVELRCDPISGHTALYWYRQSLGQGPEFLIYFQGTGAADDSGLPNDRFFAVRPEGSVSTLKIQRTERGDSAVYLCASSPVRTRKSADTQYFGPGTRLTVL.

The gene calls are TRBV5-1 and TRBJ2-5, with TRBD1 identical over 10 bases. Trimming at V came to 1 base and at J to 3 bases, leaving 3 bases not matched to a gene. CDR3 length: 15 residues. Germline CDR1 and CDR2: SGHRS and YFSETQ. In DNA form, the CDR3 reads TGCGCCAGCAGCTTGATAGGGACAGGGGAAGAGACCCAGTACTTC. Amino acid sequence: CASSLIGTGEETQYF.

The J gene is TRBJ1-2, the V gene TRBV28; weak D call: TRBD1 (5 bases). Germline-derived CDR1 and CDR2 are MDHEN and SYDVKM. With 6 bases removed from V and 8 bases from J, the gap between germline ends came to 19 bases. The CDR3 loop spans 14 amino acids. The CDR3 loop reads CASSSGTRRDGYTF. The DNA of the CDR3 is TGTGCCAGCAGCTCCGGGACCCGAAGGGACGGCTACACCTTC.

This clone was found a few times. The rearrangement joins TRBV19 to TRBJ2-1, with D maybe TRBD1 (6 bases). V was trimmed by 1 base and J by 9 bases, leaving 25 bases between them. CDR1 and CDR2 (germline): LNHDA, SQIVND (reference sequence). CDR3 length: 18 residues. DNA of the CDR3: TGTGCCAGTAGTATAGCTCGTCAGTCAGGGGATCTATCCAGTGAGCAGTTCTTC. Translation: CASSIARQSGDLSSEQFF.